One sample yielded the 24 T cell receptor beta chains listed below, sequenced in a study of response to subunit inactivated influenza vaccine. MiXCR, run by TCRdb on the RT-PCR reads, gives a single entry per CDR3 protein. The repertoire has 600,000 to 850,000 distinct CDR3 sequences, approximately 15% of them found once; the top ten carry 7.6%. The sample consisted of PBMCs from blood, taken about 14 days before vaccination. The receptors come from a man aged 50 or older who received an inactivated influenza vaccine.

The chain joins TRBV4-3 to TRBJ2-1; TRBD2 might be the D (5 bases). The V end was cut by 1 base, the J end by 5 bases, with 15 bases between. Germline V gene lookup returns CDR1 LGHNA and CDR2 YSLEER. The CDR3 contains 16 residues. The CDR3 reads CASSQASGSGNNEQFF. The CDR3 DNA reads TGCGCCAGCAGCCAAGCCTCTGGGAGCGGAAACAATGAGCAGTTCTTC.

This clonotype was found a few times. J is TRBJ1-6 and V is TRBV27; TRBD1 matches 7 bases. The CDR3 is 12 amino acids. Trimming took 5 bases from V and 12 from J; bases not matched to a gene: 4. Germline V lookup: CDR1 MNHEY, CDR2 SMNVEV (reference sequence). CDR3 residues: CASSPQGGPLHF. The CDR3 DNA reads as TGTGCCAGCAGTCCGCAGGGGGGACCCCTCCACTTT.

This clonotype was seen a single time. A junction end diverges from the germline sequence, so it may reflect a read error. The chain employs TRBV7-7 and TRBJ1-2; perhaps TRBD1 as D (5 bases). Germline CDR1 is SSHAT and CDR2 is FNYEAQ (reference sequence). The CDR3 extends over 17 amino acids. The DNA for the CDR3 is TGTGCTAGCAGCCCTATATCCGGGGCCGGGTCAAACTATGGCTACACCTTC. Translation: CASSPISGAGSNYGYTF.

The chain combines TRBV6-2 or TRBV6-3 with TRBJ2-1; 7 bases are a match to TRBD2. This CDR3 has 14 amino acids. Trimming at V came to 7 bases and at J to 2 bases, leaving 5 bases not matched to a gene. Germline V gives CDR1 MNHEY, CDR2 SVGEGT. CDR3 in DNA: TGTGCCAGCACCCGAGCGGGGACCTACAATGAGCAGTTCTTC. It encodes CASTRAGTYNEQFF.

This clonotype was detected only a few times. The V and J genes are TRBV5-1 and TRBJ2-7, with 8 positions matching TRBD1. V lost 4 bases, J lost 1 base, and 7 bases stayed unmatched. The germline CDR1 and CDR2 sequences are SGHRS and YFSETQ. The CDR3 has 15 amino acids. The CDR3 DNA reads TGCGCCAGCAGCCCGGCAGGGGGCCATTCCTACGAGCAGTACTTC. Translating gives CASSPAGGHSYEQYF.

This clonotype was counted only a few times. The V and J genes are TRBV7-2 and TRBJ1-1; no definite D call. The CDR3 is 21 amino acids. Germline values: CDR1 SGHTA, CDR2 FQGNSA. V lost 0 bases, J lost 1 base, and 27 bases lay in between. The CDR3 loop reads CASSLAWRVNRPTLRNTEAFF. CDR3 bases: TGTGCCAGCAGCTTAGCGTGGAGGGTAAATCGGCCCACTTTGCGGAACACTGAAGCTTTCTTT.

The rearrangement joins TRBV5-4 to TRBJ2-1; TRBD2 agrees at 11 bases. Trimming at V came to 0 bases and at J to 4 bases, leaving 18 bases not matched to a gene. Germline CDR1 reads SGHNT; CDR2 reads YYREEE (reference sequence). This CDR3 region has 21 residues. The CDR3 region is CASSLEVRLAGGLRKYNEQFF. CDR3 DNA sequence: TGTGCCAGCAGCTTGGAAGTTCGCCTAGCGGGAGGCCTGCGAAAATACAATGAGCAGTTCTTC.

This clonotype was seen a few times. J is TRBJ2-1 and V is TRBV20-1, with D perhaps matching TRBD1 (6 bases). The V gene lost 2 bases and the J gene lost 4 bases, with 18 bases spanning the gap. Looked up from germline, CDR1 is DFQATT and CDR2 is SNEGSKA (reference sequence). The CDR3 consists of 16 residues. Here the CDR3 DNA reads TGCAGTGCTAGACTGGGGGCACCAAGACGATACAATGAGCAGTTCTTC. Encoded protein: CSARLGAPRRYNEQFF.

This clonotype was detected many times. The genes are TRBV7-9 and TRBJ2-7; a possible D gene is TRBD1 (5 bases). The germline V gene encodes CDR1 SEHNR and CDR2 FQNEAQ (reference sequence). The V end lost 1 base, the J end lost 6 bases, and 7 bases lay between the germline ends. This CDR3 is 12 amino acids long. The CDR3 nucleotides read TGTGCCAGCAGCTTAGGGACAACCGAGCAGTACTTC. This encodes CASSLGTTEQYF.

The chain employs TRBV20-1 and TRBJ2-1; D is uncertain. The CDR3 spans 14 residues. V was shortened by 1 base and J by 7 bases, with 14 bases between the two germline ends. Germline-derived CDR1 and CDR2 are DFQATT and SNEGSKA (reference sequence). The CDR3 DNA is TGCAGTGCTAGAGCACCAATCCTGCGGAATGAGCAGTTCTTC. This codes for CSARAPILRNEQFF.

This clonotype was seen more than once but under ten times. This rearrangement joins TRBV30 to TRBJ1-2; D not certain. V lost 2 bases, J lost 6 bases, and 16 bases lay in between. Germline CDR1 and CDR2: GTSNPN and SVGIG (reference sequence). This CDR3 contains 14 residues. DNA for the CDR3: TGTGCCTGGAGTCGAAACGGACGGCCTCATGGCTACACCTTC. It translates to CAWSRNGRPHGYTF.

This clonotype was seen a handful of times. This chain links TRBV6-1 with TRBJ1-5; TRBD1 agrees at 9 bases. Germline V gives CDR1 MNHNS, CDR2 SASEGT. The V and J ends lost 6 bases and 6 bases, in that order; junction bases with no gene match: 9. The CDR3 runs to 15 residues. For the CDR3, the DNA is TGTGCCAGCAGGGAGGGACAGGGATTCGGTCAGCCCCAGCATTTT. Translated: CASREGQGFGQPQHF.

This chain's CDR3 is CASSLDIGSSYNEQFF. The CDR3 DNA follows: TGTGCCAGCAGCTTAGATATTGGGTCGAGTTACAATGAGCAGTTCTTC. This chain links TRBV11-3 with TRBJ2-1; no definite D call. The CDR3 loop spans 16 amino acids. V lost 0 bases, J lost 4 bases, and 13 bases lay in between. Per the germline V gene, CDR1 is SGHNT and CDR2 is YENEEA.

Only one count was recorded for this clonotype. The V call is TRBV27, the J call TRBJ2-7, with D perhaps matching TRBD1 or TRBD2 (6 bases each). The CDR3 totals 15 residues. V lost 2 bases to trimming and J lost 4 bases, with 15 bases between them. Germline CDR1 reads MNHEY; CDR2 reads SMNVEV (reference sequence). CDR3 sequence: CASSLQGQGGYEQYF. The CDR3 coding sequence is TGTGCCAGCAGTTTACAGGGACAAGGGGGGTACGAGCAGTACTTC.

The chain recombines TRBV27 with TRBJ2-1; no clear D gene. V dropped 3 bases and J dropped 0 bases, with 3 bases sitting between them. The V gene's germline CDR1 is MNHEY and CDR2 SMNVEV (reference sequence). CDR3 length equals 13 residues. CDR3 nucleotides: TGTGCCAGCAGTTTCGCCTCCTACAATGAGCAGTTCTTC. Its translation is CASSFASYNEQFF.

This clonotype appeared once. The chain employs TRBV23-1 and TRBJ2-2, with 11 nucleotides matching TRBD2. TRBV23-1 is filed as an ORF, its function uncertain. This CDR3 is built from 14 residues. The CDR3, as DNA: TGCGCACTAGCGGGGGAGTCTTACACCGGGGAGCTGTTTTTT. Translated: CALAGESYTGELFF.

This clonotype was recorded at least ten times. The CDR3 reads CATGELSSGANVLTF. The CDR3 region has the DNA TGTGCCACCGGCGAACTGAGCTCTGGGGCCAACGTCCTGACTTTC. The rearrangement uses TRBV24-1 and TRBJ2-6; D unclear. There are 15 residues in the CDR3. V lost 9 bases and J lost 0, with 11 bases in between. Per germline, CDR1 KGHDR and CDR2 SFDVKD.

The chain employs TRBV5-5 and TRBJ2-1; maybe TRBD2 (5 bases). CDR1 is SGHKS, CDR2 YYEKEE, per germline (reference sequence). V was cut by 2 bases and J by 5 bases, with 17 bases left in between. The CDR3 consists of 16 residues. Here the CDR3 reads CASSFSDSGFDNEQFF. Here the CDR3 DNA reads TGTGCCAGCAGCTTTTCGGACTCCGGATTTGACAATGAGCAGTTCTTC. The full variable domain, in which reference TRBV5-5 and TRBJ2-1 provide the parts outside the CDR3, is DAGVTQSPTHLIKTRGQQVTLRCSPISGHKSVSWYQQVLGQGPQFIFQYYEKEERGRGNFPDRFSARQFPNYSSELNVNALLLGDSALYLCASSFSDSGFDNEQFFGPGTRLTVL.

A few counts support this clonotype. This chain connects TRBV18 to TRBJ1-6; 7 bases agree with TRBD1. Losses at the gene ends were 6 bases for V and 6 bases for J; bases not matched to a gene: 5. The CDR3 loop spans 14 amino acids. Germline CDR1 reads KGHSH; CDR2 reads LQKENI. Here the CDR3 DNA reads TGTGCCAGCTCTAGAGACAGGGTTAATTCACCCCTCCACTTT. It codes for CASSRDRVNSPLHF.

This clonotype occurred many times. The genes are TRBV2 and TRBJ1-1; D might be TRBD1 (6 bases). The CDR3 length is 13 residues. Trimming pared 6 bases from V and 6 bases from J, leaving 14 bases between. Germline CDR1 and CDR2: SNHLY and FYNNEI. CDR3 region: CASSPGERAEAFF. The DNA of the CDR3 is TGTGCCAGCAGCCCAGGGGAAAGGGCTGAAGCTTTCTTT. Filled out from reference TRBV2 and TRBJ1-1, the complete variable domain reads EPEVTQTPSHQVTQMGQEVILRCVPISNHLYFYWYRQILGQKVEFLVSFYNNEISEKSEIFDDQFSVERPDGSNFTLKIRSTKLEDSAMYFCASSPGERAEAFFGQGTRLTVV.

By share, this clonotype counts as medium-sized (0.01 to 0.1%). The genes are TRBV12-3 or TRBV12-4 and TRBJ2-3; the match to TRBD1 covers 10 bases. With 5 bases clipped from V and 3 bases from J, the junction kept 8 bases outside the gene matches. The CDR3 extends over 16 amino acids. The CDR3 region has the DNA TGTGCCAGCAGTGGGACAGGGGAAGGCTCTACAGATACGCAGTATTTT. Its protein product is CASSGTGEGSTDTQYF.

This clonotype has more than one count but fewer than ten. The chain recombines TRBV12-3 or TRBV12-4 with TRBJ2-5; no definite D call. V was cut by 7 bases and J by 4 bases, with 10 bases left in between. CDR3 length: 12 amino acids. In nucleotides, the CDR3 is TGTGCCAGCACCACCTTTGGAGAGACCCAGTACTTC. Translated: CASTTFGETQYF.

This clonotype was observed a handful of times. The chain is built from TRBV20-1 and TRBJ2-7, with D tentatively TRBD2 (6 bases). Germline CDR1 DFQATT, CDR2 SNEGSKA (reference sequence). This CDR3 is built from 11 residues. Trimming took off 6 bases at V and 4 bases at J, with 10 bases between the two ends. CDR3 in amino acids: CSAGTRYEQYF. The CDR3 region has the DNA TGCAGTGCGGGGACTCGGTACGAGCAGTACTTC.

For this clonotype: The junction differs from germline at one of its ends, possibly a read error. CDR3 protein: CASIQGVLNAEAFF. The CDR3 region has the DNA TGTGCCAGCATTCAGGGGGTGTTGAACGCTGAAGCTTTCTTT. The V gene is TRBV12-3 or TRBV12-4, the J gene TRBJ1-1; TRBD1 agrees at 7 bases. The CDR3 runs to 14 residues.